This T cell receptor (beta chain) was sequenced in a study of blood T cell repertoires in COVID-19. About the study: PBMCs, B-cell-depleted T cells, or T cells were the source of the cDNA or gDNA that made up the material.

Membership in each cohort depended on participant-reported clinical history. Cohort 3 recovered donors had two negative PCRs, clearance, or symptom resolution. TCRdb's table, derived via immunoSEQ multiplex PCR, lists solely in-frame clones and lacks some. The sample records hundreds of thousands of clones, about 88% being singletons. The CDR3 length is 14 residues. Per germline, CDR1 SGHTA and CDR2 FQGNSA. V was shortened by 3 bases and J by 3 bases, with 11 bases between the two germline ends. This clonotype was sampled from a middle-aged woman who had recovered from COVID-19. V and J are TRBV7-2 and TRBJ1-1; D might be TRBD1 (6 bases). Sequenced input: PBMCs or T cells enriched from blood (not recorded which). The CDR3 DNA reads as TGTGCCAGCAGCTTCGGACAGAAACACACTGAAGCTTTCTTT. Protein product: CASSFGQKHTEAFF.